This T cell receptor (beta chain) was recorded in a study of regulatory T cells in long-lasting Graves disease (dated by TCRdb to the early 2020s). Background on the whole study: In the newly diagnosed Graves' disease group, patients had been taking antithyroid drugs for less than 3 months. Persistent Graves' disease patients were compared with newly diagnosed Graves' disease patients by peripheral blood TCR sequencing and RNA sequencing. The study took place in China and was registered as a clinical trial. A total of 33 samples underwent TCR sequencing, from roughly 13 patients with persistent Graves' disease and about 20 patients with newly diagnosed Graves' disease.

The time point label here, explained by the study, means: newly diagnosed GD, antithyroid drugs for less than 3 months. For both TCR sequencing and RNA sequencing, RNA was extracted from PBMCs in TRIzol. Graves' disease was diagnosed according to American Thyroid Association guidelines. Patients for the study were recruited at an endocrinology department in Xi'an, China. Each patient gave 8.5 to 9.5 milliliters of peripheral blood, collected in an EDTA anticoagulant tube. Ficoll Paque Plus density gradient separation was used to isolate PBMCs, and no additional T cell sorting was done. An Agilent 2100 Bioanalyzer and agarose gel were used to check RNA quality, while a NanoDrop 2000 measured RNA concentration. This clonotype came up once. Its antigen is currently not known. Per-base quality was not reported, and no clone a single base away is much larger than it. One read alone is weak evidence. At the junction V is shortened by 3 bases and J by 4 bases; bases outside the gene matches: 12. From cysteine to phenylalanine, the CDR3 is 17 amino acids long. This entry keeps only the CDR3 DNA: 51 bases, framed from base 1. According to the germline V gene (reference sequence), CDR1 reads LNHDA and CDR2 reads SQIVND.

Receptor amplification or capture employed multiplex PCR. This sample was sequenced with an Illumina HiSeq 4000. To build TCR beta libraries, CDR3 regions were amplified by Arm-PCR using iRepertoire HTBI primers. Gel purification was performed on PCR products prior to sequencing. In the authors' own workflow: Gene usage analysis of CDR3 amino acid clonotypes used the roughly 60 TRBV and more than 13 TRBJ segments found across samples. COPE and FqMerger were used to merge the filtered high-quality paired reads into contigs. Contigs were aligned with BLAST to IMGT TRBV, TRBD and TRBJ reference genes, and CDR3 was defined per IMGT. Highly expanded clones were defined as clonotypes with a frequency above 0.1%. Repertoire diversity was measured by Shannon entropy, and V-J evenness by the Gini coefficient. Clonotypes shared by more than one individual were considered public. TCRdb cleaned the public reads at Q25 with fastp, built clones with MiXCR and kept in-frame beta chains. Duplicate CDR3 protein sequences are folded into a single record with the most common DNA and genes. TCRdb, not the original authors, processed these V and J calls. This sample is represented by 510,000 or so distinct CDR3 sequences; about 12% of them were singletons. Roughly 8.9% of the sample is in the top ten clones.

The investigation overall reported the following: The authors noted that the small sample size was a limitation that may lower accuracy. Lower TCR Shannon entropy and fewer highly expanded clones were observed in persistent Graves' disease patients than in newly diagnosed patients, which suggested clonal expansion. Sequencing and analysis were limited to the TCR beta chain. A larger number of public clonotypes was shared among persistent patients (fewer than 3,000) than among newly diagnosed patients (about 990). Only peripheral blood was studied, because thyroid tissue, the primary lesion, was inaccessible. TRBV28, TRBJ1-2 and TRBJ2-5 were preferentially used in persistent disease, while TRBV20-1 and TRBJ2-1 were favored in newly diagnosed disease.

This sample also belongs to another study, concerning T cells in Graves' hyperthyroidism and ophthalmopathy. Taken from the second paper: A patient counted as having stable Graves' hyperthyroidism if no progression to ophthalmopathy occurred over 18 months of follow-up. Hyperthyroidism patients were newly diagnosed, had a disease duration of under 2 months, and were aged 18 to 65 years. Any patient with an uncontrolled infection, another autoimmune disease, pregnancy or lactation was excluded. Diagnoses relied on clinical symptoms, serum thyroxine and TRAb, thyroid ultrasound and orbital computed tomography. A first-round RT-PCR of the TCR CDR3 used the HTBI primer set with the Qiagen OneStep RT-PCR kit. Most expanded thyroid clonotypes (frequency above 0.001) were also found in blood, which suggests that blood repertoires may mirror thyroid immune responses. A model built on a 13 V-J signature distinguished ophthalmopathy from stable hyperthyroidism, reaching around 87% sensitivity and approximately 81% specificity in cross-validation and 80%/75% in testing. In validation, the model predicted progression to ophthalmopathy with approximately 69% sensitivity and approximately 78% specificity, a median of 6.5 months before onset. To identify TCR V-J signatures that set the groups apart, the researchers used a discovery cohort of 100 patients, made up of 40 to 45 with Graves' ophthalmopathy and 57 with stable Graves' hyperthyroidism. Prospective prediction of ophthalmopathy was tested in an independent validation cohort of fewer than 20 hyperthyroidism patients and some 17 patients who later progressed to ophthalmopathy. The 100 or so discovery patients were randomly split 7:3 into training and test sets. In about 6 Graves' hyperthyroidism patients, the study also compared T-cell repertoires from thyroid tissue with T-cell repertoires from blood. Following sampling, methimazole starting at 30 mg daily was given to hyperthyroidism patients, and high-dose intravenous methylprednisolone was given to ophthalmopathy patients. The libraries were constructed in a second round of multiplex PCR and then size-selected and purified. Libraries were sequenced paired-end with 100 bp reads on an Illumina HiSeq2000. SOAPnuke was used to process the raw data, with reads discarded if the reads contained adapters or uncalled bases, had a mean Phred below 15, or lacked an exact constant-primer or identifier match. COPE v1.2.5 was used to merge high-quality paired reads, and clonotypes were defined as unique nucleotide sequences. Clonotypes were aligned to IMGT TRBV, TRBD and TRBJ reference segments using MiTCR v1.1. The analysis was restricted to V-J combinations with a frequency above 0.0001, which together covered 98% to 99.2% of the repertoires. The TCS score was defined as F50 (clonal expansion) divided by E x V (chaos), with BLOSUM62-based TCRdist calculated between CDR3 peptides within each V-J. Welch's t-statistics and random forest reduced around 550 V-J features to about 12, which were used in a naive Bayes classifier (R e1071). Sample size was not statistically predetermined, and investigators were not blinded to group allocation. TCR Vbeta CDR3 sequencing of some 140 peripheral blood samples (fewer than 45 ophthalmopathy, 75 to 80 hyperthyroidism and some 17 progressor patients) is reported in the paper.

Recombination joined TRBV19 with TRBJ1-1, and 9 junction bases match TRBD1. This TCR derives from a woman aged 25 to 39 with Graves disease. Donor details come from another sample of the same person, matched by shared clones. Sequences were derived from peripheral blood mononuclear cells (PBMCs), sampled at new diagnosis, from a patient treated with antithyroid drugs. The nucleotides are TGTGCCAGTAGTATTTTTGGTCCAGGACAGGGGTTCACTGAAGCTTTCTTT. Translated, this gives CASSIFGPGQGFTEAFF.